This record concerns one TCR beta chain sequence. This sample was taken from a study of blood T cell repertoires in COVID-19. Whole-study context: Acute and convalescent COVID-19 samples came from the United States, Italy and Spain.

Germline trimming cut 6 bases from V and 4 bases from J; bases unmatched to any gene: 0. CDR1 and CDR2 (germline): LNHDA, SQIVND (reference sequence). This CDR3 is built from 12 residues. Using immunoSEQ multiplex PCR, the repertoire was profiled, and TCRdb retains in-frame clones only, with some absent. The data contain about 160,000 clones, 75% to 90% of them singletons. This chain connects TRBV19 to TRBJ2-5; 9 bases match TRBD2. Material for sequencing was peripheral blood. The receptor comes from a woman aged 60-75 years with active or convalescent COVID-19. The CDR3 nucleotides are TGTGCCAGTAGAGCGGGGGGAGAGACCCAGTACTTC. It translates to CASRAGGETQYF.